This entry describes one TCR beta chain. Antigen unknown. Between the trimmed V and J ends, which lost 4 bases and 1 base, there was a span of 19 bases. The CDR3 extends over 16 amino acids. Germline assignment: CDR1 SQVTM and CDR2 ANQGSEA. Generated by immunoSEQ multiplex PCR, the TCRdb table keeps only in-frame clones and is missing some. The sample has tens of thousands of clones, around 74% seen once; the top ten hold about 6%. This entry comes from a study of immune evolution from preneoplasia to lung adenocarcinoma. Study background: HLA loss of heterozygosity: roughly 7.5% AIS, about 15% MIA, around 35% ADC, none AAH.

Findings and caveats of the study: From normal lung to invasive adenocarcinoma, top clone frequencies appeared to decrease. T cell clonality was higher in KRAS-mutant than EGFR-mutant or wild-type nodules.

After pathologic assessment, macro-dissection selected premalignant or tumor cells for extraction. This receptor was obtained from a person aged 55 to 75 with lung adenocarcinoma. The chain uses TRBV29-1 and TRBJ1-2; perhaps TRBD1 as D (6 bases). The sequencing input was FFPE invasive lung adenocarcinoma tissue. DNA of the CDR3: TGCAGCGTTGTAGGAGTCGGGGGGCCCGGTAACTATGGCTACACCTTC. Its translation: CSVVGVGGPGNYGYTF. Full variable domain (missing parts from reference TRBV29-1 and TRBJ1-2): SAVISQKPSRDICQRGTSLTIQCQVDSQVTMMFWYRQQPGQSLTLIATANQGSEATYESGFVIDKFPISRPNLTFSTLTVSNMSPEDSSIYLCSVVGVGGPGNYGYTFGSGTRLTVV.